Below are 22 T cell receptor beta chains sequenced from a single sample in a study of T cell repertoires in cytomegalovirus infection. TCRdb reprocessed the reads with MiXCR, giving one entry per CDR3 protein. The sample includes under 600,000 distinct CDR3 sequences, more than 15% of them seen just once. Sequenced material: CD8+ T cells from PBMCs. The receptors stem from a human donor in good health (CMV status not recorded). Some clones in this sample may be carry-over from other donors' samples.

With regard to this clonotype: With a much larger clone just one base away, this may be a read error. The genes are TRBV12-3 or TRBV12-4 and TRBJ1-5; D gene unclear. The CDR3 runs 13 residues. V shed 10 bases and J shed 1 base, with 11 bases lying between them. CDR3 region: CATTGGSNQPQHF. CDR3 nucleotides: TGTGCCACAACCGGCGGCAGCAATCAGCCCCAGCATTTT.

This clonotype was detected only a few times. This CDR3 reads CASSDRGHYGYTF. CDR3 in DNA: TGTGCCAGTAGTGACAGGGGGCACTATGGCTACACCTTC. The chain couples TRBV19 to TRBJ1-2; 10 nucleotides match TRBD1. The CDR3 length is 13 residues. After removal of 5 bases from V and 3 bases from J, the junction contained 0 bases not matched to a gene. CDR1 and CDR2 (germline): LNHDA, SQIVND (reference sequence).

At least ten counts were recorded for this clonotype. The DNA of the CDR3 is TGTGCCAGTAAAATAGCGGCCGGGGGCAATGAGCAGTTCTTC. The encoded protein is CASKIAAGGNEQFF. The chain is built from TRBV12-3 or TRBV12-4 and TRBJ2-1; D might be TRBD2 (6 bases). The CDR3 loop spans 14 amino acids. The V end lost 9 bases, the J end lost 6 bases, and 18 bases lay between the germline ends.

The rearrangement links TRBV5-6 to TRBJ2-7, with TRBD2 matching 7 bases. The CDR3 runs 15 residues. Germline V gene data show CDR1 as SGHDT and CDR2 as YYEEEE. V was clipped by 0 bases and J by 4 bases; unmatched bases: 7. The DNA for the CDR3 is TGTGCCAGCAGCTTGGTTGCGGGGGACCCATACGAGCAGTACTTC. Protein product: CASSLVAGDPYEQYF.

This chain joins TRBV6-6 and TRBJ1-5, with 7 bases lining up with TRBD1. J lost 3 bases, V lost 5 bases, and 4 bases had no gene match. Germline V lookup: CDR1 MNHNY, CDR2 SVGAGI (reference sequence). The CDR3 covers 14 residues. This CDR3 is CASSHRGLNQPQHF. The CDR3 DNA is TGTGCCAGCAGTCACAGGGGCCTCAATCAGCCCCAGCATTTT.

This clonotype was detected a few times. The V call is TRBV15, the J call TRBJ2-7; no clear D gene. The ends were cut back, 5 bases at V and 2 bases at J, with 10 bases in the middle. This CDR3 is built from 13 residues. The germline V gene encodes CDR1 LNHNV and CDR2 YYDKDF (reference sequence). CDR3 region: CATSALETYEQYF. The CDR3 DNA sequence: TGTGCCACCAGCGCCCTAGAGACCTACGAGCAGTACTTC.

This clonotype was recorded at least ten times. The rearrangement joins TRBV4-1 to TRBJ1-2; 10 nucleotides agree with TRBD1. This CDR3 contains 16 residues. In germline, CDR1 is MGHRA, CDR2 YSYEKL. V was clipped by 4 bases and J by 3 bases; unmatched bases: 8. This chain's CDR3 is CASSPPTGQGYYGYTF. The DNA for the CDR3 is TGCGCCAGCAGCCCACCCACGGGACAGGGGTACTATGGCTACACCTTC.

This chain uses TRBV29-1 with TRBJ2-2; 8 positions match TRBD2. Germline CDR1 SQVTM, CDR2 ANQGSEA. V lost 7 bases to trimming and J lost 5 bases; unmatched junction nucleotides: 12. This CDR3 has 15 amino acids. The CDR3 nucleotides read TGCAGCGCTAAAGCGGGAGCAGGGCGAACCGGGGAGCTGTTTTTT. Protein: CSAKAGAGRTGELFF.

The chain joins TRBV10-3 to TRBJ2-7, with 9 positions matching TRBD1. V shed 4 bases, J shed 5 bases, and the junction held 0 bases outside the gene matches. Germline-derived CDR1 and CDR2 are ENHRY and SYGVKD. This CDR3 has 12 amino acids. The DNA for the CDR3 is TGTGCCATCAGTGGGGACAGGGACGAGCAGTACTTC. Translating gives CAISGDRDEQYF.

A few counts support this clonotype. This chain joins TRBV10-3 and TRBJ2-1; perhaps TRBD2 as D (6 bases). Germline lookup yields CDR1 ENHRY and CDR2 SYGVKD. The CDR3 has 14 residues. The V gene lost 3 bases and the J gene lost 7 bases, with 13 bases spanning the gap. The chain's CDR3 is CAISDDRDLNEQFF. For the CDR3, the DNA is TGTGCCATCAGTGATGACCGGGACTTAAATGAGCAGTTCTTC.

The chain has TRBV25-1 and TRBJ1-5; D is uncertain. The CDR3 sequence is 13 residues long. The germline V gene encodes CDR1 MGHDK and CDR2 SYGVNS. Trimming stripped 3 bases from V and 2 bases from J, with 5 bases between. The CDR3 spells CASSDKGNQPQHF. DNA of the CDR3: TGTGCCAGCAGTGATAAGGGCAATCAGCCCCAGCATTTT.

This clonotype was seen only a few times. This sequence joins TRBV15 and TRBJ1-5; D call uncertain. Trimming took 3 bases from V and 7 from J, leaving 10 bases between them. Germline CDR1 LNHNV, CDR2 YYDKDF (reference sequence). CDR3 length: 13 residues. The CDR3 sequence: CATSRKGRQPQHF. Written as DNA, the CDR3 is TGTGCCACCAGCAGGAAAGGGAGGCAGCCCCAGCATTTT.

This clonotype was recorded at least ten times. This sequence joins TRBV6-5 and TRBJ2-1, with D uncertain. The CDR3 spans 13 residues. The V end lost 9 bases, the J end lost 0 bases, and 9 bases lay between the germline ends. Per the germline V gene, CDR1 is MNHEY and CDR2 is SVGAGI. The CDR3 is CASGRASYNEQFF. The CDR3, as DNA: TGTGCCAGTGGGCGCGCCTCCTACAATGAGCAGTTCTTC.

In its sample, this clonotype was seen a few times. The rearrangement uses TRBV20-1 and TRBJ1-4; TRBD1 is a possible D gene (5 bases). CDR3 size: 15 residues. Trimming left V 0 bases short and J 4 bases short, with 12 bases between. Germline CDR1 DFQATT, CDR2 SNEGSKA (reference sequence). CDR3 nucleotides: TGCAGTGCTAGAGATTCCGGGACTTTTAATGAAAAACTGTTTTTT. As protein: CSARDSGTFNEKLFF.

Notes on this clonotype: This is likely a read error, given that the CDR3 carries no conserved phenylalanine or tryptophan at its end. This rearrangement joins TRBV12-3 or TRBV12-4 to TRBJ1-4, with D perhaps matching TRBD1 (6 bases). V was cut by 0 bases and J by 7 bases, with 15 bases left in between. This CDR3 comprises 16 residues. CDR3 residues: CASSLAGAGGGEKLFS. In nucleotides, the CDR3 is TGTGCCAGCAGTTTAGCGGGGGCAGGAGGTGGTGAAAAACTGTTTTCT.

This clonotype was recorded once. The chain recombines TRBV19 with TRBJ1-2; possible D gene TRBD1, 6 bases. This CDR3 has 10 amino acids. The germline V gene has CDR1 LNHDA and CDR2 SQIVND (reference sequence). The ends were cut back, 11 bases at V and 7 bases at J, with 11 bases in the middle. The chain's CDR3 is CAVRDTGYTF. The CDR3 nucleotides read TGTGCCGTCCGGGACACTGGCTACACCTTC.

This chain uses TRBV19 with TRBJ2-5; 9 positions agree with TRBD2. Germline V gene lookup returns CDR1 LNHDA and CDR2 SQIVND (reference sequence). The CDR3 is 14 residues long. With V trimmed by 4 bases and J by 9 bases, 9 bases remained unmatched. CDR3 coding DNA: TGTGCCAGTAGTAAGGCGGGGGGGCCTCTCTCCCAGTACTTC. Translated, it gives CASSKAGGPLSQYF.

This clonotype was seen repeatedly, ten times or more. The chain couples TRBV10-2 to TRBJ1-2; 7 bases match TRBD1. V lost 5 bases to trimming and J lost 10 bases; unmatched junction nucleotides: 10. CDR1 is WSHSY and CDR2 is SAAADI in the germline V gene. There are 13 residues in the CDR3. CDR3 coding DNA: TGCGCCAGCAGTTTCAACAGGGGAAGAGACTACACCTTC. This sequence encodes CASSFNRGRDYTF.

This chain uses TRBV20-1 with TRBJ2-2; 7 nucleotides match TRBD1. The germline V gene encodes CDR1 DFQATT and CDR2 SNEGSKA (reference sequence). With 0 bases clipped from V and 3 bases from J, the junction kept 7 bases outside the gene matches. The CDR3 is 16 amino acids. The CDR3 sequence is CSARDRDRADTGELFF. The CDR3 nucleotides are TGCAGTGCTAGAGACCGCGACAGGGCTGACACCGGGGAGCTGTTTTTT.

This clonotype was observed at least ten times. The V call is TRBV4-1, the J call TRBJ2-3, with D unclear. Looked up from germline, CDR1 is MGHRA and CDR2 is YSYEKL. V was trimmed by 0 bases and J by 5 bases, leaving 3 bases between them. The CDR3 has 12 amino acids. The CDR3 DNA follows: TGCGCCAGCAGCCAAGATCTAGATACGCAGTATTTT. It specifies CASSQDLDTQYF.

This clonotype was seen only a few times. DNA of the CDR3: TGTGCCAGCAGCTTGACTCGCCTAGACGGGAGGATTGGCTACACCTTC. This encodes CASSLTRLDGRIGYTF. The chain uses TRBV5-5 and TRBJ1-2, with D hard to call. The CDR3 has 16 residues. The V end was cut by 1 base, the J end by 7 bases, with 20 bases between. Germline CDR1 and CDR2: SGHKS and YYEKEE (reference sequence).

This clonotype was seen ten or more times. The V gene is TRBV7-9, the J gene TRBJ2-7; possibly TRBD2 for D (5 bases). V gave up 5 bases and J gave up 0 bases, with 8 bases separating them. The CDR3 is 13 amino acids. Germline-derived CDR1 and CDR2 are SEHNR and FQNEAQ (reference sequence). This chain's CDR3 is CASSGGRSYEQYF. The DNA for the CDR3 is TGTGCCAGCAGCGGCGGGCGCTCCTACGAGCAGTACTTC.